This T cell receptor (beta chain) stems from a study of read filtering for tumor transcriptome and immune sequencing. This clonotype was observed at least ten times. From approximately 430 ng of RNA, a library with molecular barcoded alpha/delta and beta/gamma adaptors was made. TCRdb re-called the reads through MiXCR, storing one row per CDR3 protein. The table lists 130,000 or so distinct CDR3 sequences, around 14% of them singletons. Bone marrow was sampled from every patient at the time of active disease. J was trimmed by 5 bases and V by 2 bases; bases with no gene match: 2. The germline gives CDR1 GTSNPN, CDR2 SVGIG (reference sequence). CDR3 size: 13 residues.

The genes are TRBV30 and TRBJ2-1, with 8 positions matching TRBD2. The receptor was derived from a donor at least 40 years old with multiple myeloma. Sequenced input: a population of CD138-negative cells sorted from bone marrow. The CDR3 region is CAWSRGGNNEQFF. CDR3 nucleotide sequence: TGTGCCTGGAGTCGGGGGGGAAACAATGAGCAGTTCTTC.